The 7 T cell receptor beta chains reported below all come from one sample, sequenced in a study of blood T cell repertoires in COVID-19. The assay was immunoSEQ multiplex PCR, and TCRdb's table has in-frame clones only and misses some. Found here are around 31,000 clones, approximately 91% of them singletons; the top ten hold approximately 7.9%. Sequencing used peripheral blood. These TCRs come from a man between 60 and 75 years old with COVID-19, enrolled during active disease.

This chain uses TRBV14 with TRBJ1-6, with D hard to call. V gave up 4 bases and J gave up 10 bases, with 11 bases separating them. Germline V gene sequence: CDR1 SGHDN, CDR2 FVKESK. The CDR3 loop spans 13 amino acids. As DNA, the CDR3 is TGTGCCAGCAGCCGGGCCCTCTCCTCACCCCTCCACTTT. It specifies CASSRALSSPLHF.

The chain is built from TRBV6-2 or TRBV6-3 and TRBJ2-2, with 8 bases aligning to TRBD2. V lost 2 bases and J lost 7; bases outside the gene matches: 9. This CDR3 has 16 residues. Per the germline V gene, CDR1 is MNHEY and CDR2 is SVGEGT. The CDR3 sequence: CASSYGLAGAGGELFF. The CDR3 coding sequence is TGTGCCAGCAGTTACGGACTAGCCGGAGCGGGCGGGGAGCTGTTTTTT.

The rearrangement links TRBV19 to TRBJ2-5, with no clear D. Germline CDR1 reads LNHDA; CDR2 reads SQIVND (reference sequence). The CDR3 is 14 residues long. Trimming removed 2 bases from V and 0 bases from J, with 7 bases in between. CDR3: CASSIRHNQETQYF. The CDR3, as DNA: TGTGCCAGTAGTATAAGACATAACCAAGAGACCCAGTACTTC.

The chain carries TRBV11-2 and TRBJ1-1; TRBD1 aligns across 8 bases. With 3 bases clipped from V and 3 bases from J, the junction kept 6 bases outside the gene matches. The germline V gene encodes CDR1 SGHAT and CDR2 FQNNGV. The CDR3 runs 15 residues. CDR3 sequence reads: CASSFRTGKDTEAFF. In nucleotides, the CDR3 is TGTGCCAGCAGCTTCAGGACAGGGAAAGACACTGAAGCTTTCTTT.

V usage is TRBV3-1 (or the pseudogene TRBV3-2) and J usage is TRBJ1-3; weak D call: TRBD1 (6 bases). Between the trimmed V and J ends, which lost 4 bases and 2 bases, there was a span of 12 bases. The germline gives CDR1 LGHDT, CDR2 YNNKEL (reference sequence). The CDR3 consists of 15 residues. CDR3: CASSPRTAAGNTIYF. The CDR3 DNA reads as TGTGCCAGCAGCCCACGGACAGCAGCTGGAAACACCATATATTTT.

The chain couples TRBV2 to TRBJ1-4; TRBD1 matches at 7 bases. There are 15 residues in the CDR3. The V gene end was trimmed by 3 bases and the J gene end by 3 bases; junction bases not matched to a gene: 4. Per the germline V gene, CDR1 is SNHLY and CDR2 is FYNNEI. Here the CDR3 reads CASSETGFPNEKLFF. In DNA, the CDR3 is TGTGCCAGCAGTGAGACAGGGTTCCCTAATGAAAAACTGTTTTTT.

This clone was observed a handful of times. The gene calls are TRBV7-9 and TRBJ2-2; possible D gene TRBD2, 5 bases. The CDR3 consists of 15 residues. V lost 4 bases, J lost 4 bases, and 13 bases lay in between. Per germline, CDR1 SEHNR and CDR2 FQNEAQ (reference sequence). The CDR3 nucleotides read TGTGCCAGCAGCTCCGCTCTAGCATCCACCGGGGAGCTGTTTTTT. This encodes CASSSALASTGELFF.